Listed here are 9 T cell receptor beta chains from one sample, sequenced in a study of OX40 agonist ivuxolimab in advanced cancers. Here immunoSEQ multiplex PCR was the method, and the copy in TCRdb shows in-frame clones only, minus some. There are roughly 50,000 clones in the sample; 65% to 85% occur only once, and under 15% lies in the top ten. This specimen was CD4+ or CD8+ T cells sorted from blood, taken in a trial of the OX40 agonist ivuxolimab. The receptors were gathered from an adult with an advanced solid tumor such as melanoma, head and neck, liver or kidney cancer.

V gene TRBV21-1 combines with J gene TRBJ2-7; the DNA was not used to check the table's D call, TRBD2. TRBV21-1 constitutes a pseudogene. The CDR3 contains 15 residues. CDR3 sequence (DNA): TGTGCCAGCAGCATAGGGGGGGACTACTCCTACGAGCAGTACTTC. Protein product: CASSIGGDYSYEQYF.

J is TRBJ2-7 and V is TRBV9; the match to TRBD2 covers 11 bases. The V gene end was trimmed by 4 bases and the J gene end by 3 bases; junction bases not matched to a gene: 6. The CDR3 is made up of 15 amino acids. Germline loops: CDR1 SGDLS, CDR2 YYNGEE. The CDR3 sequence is CASSPYGTSGYEQYF. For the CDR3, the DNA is TGTGCCAGCAGCCCTTACGGGACTAGCGGCTACGAGCAGTACTTC.

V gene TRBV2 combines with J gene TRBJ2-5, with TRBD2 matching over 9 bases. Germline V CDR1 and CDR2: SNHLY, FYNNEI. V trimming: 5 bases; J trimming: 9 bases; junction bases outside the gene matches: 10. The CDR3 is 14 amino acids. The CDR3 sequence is CASSPGLAMGSQYF. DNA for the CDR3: TGTGCCAGCAGTCCAGGACTAGCGATGGGGTCCCAGTACTTC.

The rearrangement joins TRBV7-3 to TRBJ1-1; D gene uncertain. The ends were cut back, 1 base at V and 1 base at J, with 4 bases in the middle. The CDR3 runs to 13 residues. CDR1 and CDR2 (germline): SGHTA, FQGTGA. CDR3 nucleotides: TGTGCCAGCAGCTTAATAGAGAACACTGAAGCTTTCTTT. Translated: CASSLIENTEAFF. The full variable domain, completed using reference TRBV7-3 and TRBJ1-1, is GAGVSQTPSNKVTEKGKYVELRCDPISGHTALYWYRQSLGQGPEFLIYFQGTGAADDSGLPNDRFFAVRPEGSVSTLKIQRTERGDSAVYLCASSLIENTEAFFGQGTRLTVV.

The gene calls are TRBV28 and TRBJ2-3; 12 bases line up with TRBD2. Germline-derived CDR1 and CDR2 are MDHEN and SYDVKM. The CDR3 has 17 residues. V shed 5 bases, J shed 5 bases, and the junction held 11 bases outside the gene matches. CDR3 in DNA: TGTGCCAGCAGTATACGTGGACTAGCGGGATCGAAAGATACGCAGTATTTT. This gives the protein CASSIRGLAGSKDTQYF.

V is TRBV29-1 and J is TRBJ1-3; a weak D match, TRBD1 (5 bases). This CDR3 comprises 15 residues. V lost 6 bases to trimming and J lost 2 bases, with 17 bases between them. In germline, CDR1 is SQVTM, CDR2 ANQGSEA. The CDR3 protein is CSVEDPGGTGNTIYF. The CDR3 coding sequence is TGCAGCGTCGAGGATCCGGGGGGTACTGGAAACACCATATATTTT.

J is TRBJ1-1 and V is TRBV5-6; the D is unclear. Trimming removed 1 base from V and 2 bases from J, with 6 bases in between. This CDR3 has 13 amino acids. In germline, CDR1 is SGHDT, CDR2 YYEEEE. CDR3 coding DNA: TGTGCCAGCAGCTTGACCACTAACACTGAAGCTTTCTTT. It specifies CASSLTTNTEAFF.

The CDR3 nucleotides read TGTGCCAGCAGTTACGCCTGGGACAGGCAAGAGACCCAGTACTTC. Translating gives CASSYAWDRQETQYF. The J gene is TRBJ2-5, the V gene TRBV6-5, with TRBD1 matching 8 bases. The CDR3 has 15 amino acids. Germline loops: CDR1 MNHEY, CDR2 SVGAGI. J was trimmed by 2 bases and V by 2 bases; bases with no gene match: 4.

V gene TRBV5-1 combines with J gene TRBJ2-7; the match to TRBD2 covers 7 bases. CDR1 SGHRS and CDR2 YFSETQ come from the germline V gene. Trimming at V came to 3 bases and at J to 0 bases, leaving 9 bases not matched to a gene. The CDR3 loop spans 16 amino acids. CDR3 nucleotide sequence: TGCGCCAGCAGCTCATCCGGGACTACTGACTCCTACGAGCAGTACTTC. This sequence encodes CASSSSGTTDSYEQYF.